This T cell receptor (beta chain) stems from a study of blood T cell repertoires in COVID-19. About the research overall: Whether acute or convalescent, the COVID-19 samples came from the United States, Italy and Spain. T cells, B-cell-depleted T cells, or PBMCs provided the cDNA or gDNA that served as material.

The CDR3 loop spans 18 amino acids. Germline CDR1 MDHEN, CDR2 SYDVKM. With V trimmed by 3 bases and J by 2 bases, 7 bases remained unmatched. Original methodology: Amplification from reference gene primers served as the basis for estimated nucleated cell counts. Sequencing used immunoSEQ multiplex PCR; TCRdb keeps in-frame clones, though not all of them. That table furnishes V, J and clone size, whereas the DNA furnished D and trimming. Of under 300,000 clones detected, roughly 90% appear once; the ten largest clones hold around 2.9%. V is TRBV28 and J is TRBJ2-3; 14 bases align to TRBD2. Sequenced input: peripheral blood. The TCR sequence derives from a woman aged 30 to 39 with active or convalescent COVID-19. The DNA of the CDR3 is TGTGCCAGCAGTTTCTCCGGGACTAGCGGGGGAGCCACAGATACGCAGTATTTT. Amino acids: CASSFSGTSGGATDTQYF.